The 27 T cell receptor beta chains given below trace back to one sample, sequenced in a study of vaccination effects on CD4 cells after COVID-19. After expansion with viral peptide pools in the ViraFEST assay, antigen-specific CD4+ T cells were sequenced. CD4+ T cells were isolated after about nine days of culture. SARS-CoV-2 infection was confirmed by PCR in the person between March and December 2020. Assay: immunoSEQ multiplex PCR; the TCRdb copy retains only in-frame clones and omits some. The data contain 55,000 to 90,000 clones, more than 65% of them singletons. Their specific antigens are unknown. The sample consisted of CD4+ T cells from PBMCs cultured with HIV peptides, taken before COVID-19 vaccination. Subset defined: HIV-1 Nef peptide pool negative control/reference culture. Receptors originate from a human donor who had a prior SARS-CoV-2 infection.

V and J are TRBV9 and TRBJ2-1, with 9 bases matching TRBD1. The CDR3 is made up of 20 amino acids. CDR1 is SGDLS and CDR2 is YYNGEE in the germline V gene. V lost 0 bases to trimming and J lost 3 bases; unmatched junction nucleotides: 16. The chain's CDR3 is CASSVARDRAPSYYYNEQFF. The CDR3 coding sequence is TGTGCCAGCAGCGTAGCACGGGACAGGGCCCCTTCCTACTACTACAATGAGCAGTTCTTC.

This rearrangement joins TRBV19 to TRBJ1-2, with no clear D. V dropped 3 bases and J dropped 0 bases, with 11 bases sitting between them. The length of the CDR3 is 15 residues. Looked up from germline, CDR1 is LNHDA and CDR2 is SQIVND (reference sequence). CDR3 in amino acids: CASSIVDGPNYGYTF. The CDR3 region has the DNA TGTGCCAGTAGTATTGTCGACGGACCTAACTATGGCTACACCTTC.

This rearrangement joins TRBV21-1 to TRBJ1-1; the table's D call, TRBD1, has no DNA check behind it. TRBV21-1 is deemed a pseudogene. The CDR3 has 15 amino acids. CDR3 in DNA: TGTGCCATCCTTACCCCCCCACAGAAAGGCACTGAAGCTTTCTTT. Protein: CAILTPPQKGTEAFF.

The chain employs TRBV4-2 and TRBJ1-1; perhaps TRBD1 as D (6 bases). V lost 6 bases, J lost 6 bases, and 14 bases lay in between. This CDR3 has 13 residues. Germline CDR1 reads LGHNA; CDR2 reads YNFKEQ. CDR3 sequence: CASRYRAVSEAFF. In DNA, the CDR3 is TGTGCCAGCAGGTACAGGGCTGTCTCTGAAGCTTTCTTT.

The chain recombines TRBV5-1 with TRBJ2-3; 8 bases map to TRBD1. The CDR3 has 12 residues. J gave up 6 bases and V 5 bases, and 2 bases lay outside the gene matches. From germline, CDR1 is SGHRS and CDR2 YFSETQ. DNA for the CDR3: TGCGCCAGCAGTTGGGACAGGGATACGCAGTATTTT. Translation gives CASSWDRDTQYF.

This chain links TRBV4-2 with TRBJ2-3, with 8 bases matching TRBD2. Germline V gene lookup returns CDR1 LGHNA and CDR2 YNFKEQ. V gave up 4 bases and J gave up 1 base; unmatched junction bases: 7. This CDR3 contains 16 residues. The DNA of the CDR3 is TGTGCCAGCAGCCTTTTAACGGGGGGGCGCACAGATACGCAGTATTTT. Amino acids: CASSLLTGGRTDTQYF.

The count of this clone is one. CDR3 sequence reads: CASRGIVNQPQHF. The CDR3 coding sequence is TGTGCCAGCAGGGGGATAGTAAATCAGCCCCAGCATTTT. The rearrangement joins TRBV6-6 to TRBJ1-5, with D unresolved. The CDR3 spans 13 residues. V lost 6 bases, J lost 4 bases, and 10 bases lay in between. The germline CDR1 and CDR2 sequences are MNHNY and SVGAGI (reference sequence).

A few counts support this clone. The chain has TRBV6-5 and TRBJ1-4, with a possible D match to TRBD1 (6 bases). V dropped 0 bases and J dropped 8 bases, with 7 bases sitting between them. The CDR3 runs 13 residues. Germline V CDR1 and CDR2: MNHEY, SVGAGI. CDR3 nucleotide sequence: TGTGCCAGCAGTTACTCGCAGGGGGAAAAACTGTTTTTT. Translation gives CASSYSQGEKLFF.

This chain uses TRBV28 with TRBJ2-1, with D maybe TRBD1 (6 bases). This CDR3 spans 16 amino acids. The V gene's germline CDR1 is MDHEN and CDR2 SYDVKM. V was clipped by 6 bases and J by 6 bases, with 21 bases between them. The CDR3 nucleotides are TGTGCCAGCAGCCTCCTGACACTTAGGGGGAGCAATGAGCAGTTCTTC. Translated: CASSLLTLRGSNEQFF.

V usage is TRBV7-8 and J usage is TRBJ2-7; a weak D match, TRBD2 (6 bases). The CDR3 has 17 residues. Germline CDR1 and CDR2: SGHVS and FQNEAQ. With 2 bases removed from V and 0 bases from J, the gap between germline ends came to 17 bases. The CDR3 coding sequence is TGTGCCAGCAGCTTAAGTGGGTGGGTGCGGGGCTCCTACGAGCAGTACTTC. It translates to CASSLSGWVRGSYEQYF.

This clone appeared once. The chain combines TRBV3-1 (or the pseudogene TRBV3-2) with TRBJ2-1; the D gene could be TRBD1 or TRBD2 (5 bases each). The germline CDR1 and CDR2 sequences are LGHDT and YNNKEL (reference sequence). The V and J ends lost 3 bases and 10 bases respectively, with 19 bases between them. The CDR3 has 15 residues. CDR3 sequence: CASSQNLLGVGEQFF. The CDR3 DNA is TGTGCCAGCAGCCAGAACCTACTAGGGGTTGGGGAGCAGTTCTTC.

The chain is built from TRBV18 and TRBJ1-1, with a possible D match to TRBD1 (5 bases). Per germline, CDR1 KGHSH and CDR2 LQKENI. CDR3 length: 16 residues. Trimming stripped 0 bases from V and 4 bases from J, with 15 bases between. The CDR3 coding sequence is TGTGCCAGCTCACCACCCGGGACCGCGTCGCTCACTGAAGCTTTCTTT. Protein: CASSPPGTASLTEAFF. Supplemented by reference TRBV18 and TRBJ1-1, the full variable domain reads NAGVMQNPRHLVRRRGQEARLRCSPMKGHSHVYWYRQLPEEGLKFMVYLQKENIIDESGMPKERFSAEFPKEGPSILRIQQVVRGDSAAYFCASSPPGTASLTEAFFGQGTRLTVV.

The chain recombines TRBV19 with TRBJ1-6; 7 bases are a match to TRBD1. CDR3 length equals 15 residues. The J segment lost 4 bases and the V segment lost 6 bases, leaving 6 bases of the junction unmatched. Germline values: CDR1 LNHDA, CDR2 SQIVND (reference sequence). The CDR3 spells CASRAGTVYNSPLHF. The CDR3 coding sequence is TGTGCCAGTAGAGCCGGGACAGTTTATAATTCACCCCTCCACTTT.

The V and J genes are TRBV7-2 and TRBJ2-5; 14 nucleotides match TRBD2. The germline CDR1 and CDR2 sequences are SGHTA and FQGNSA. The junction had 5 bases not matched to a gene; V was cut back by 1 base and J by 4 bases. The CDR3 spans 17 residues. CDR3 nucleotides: TGTGCCAGCAGCTTAGATTTCGGACTAGCGGGAGGAGAGACCCAGTACTTC. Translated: CASSLDFGLAGGETQYF. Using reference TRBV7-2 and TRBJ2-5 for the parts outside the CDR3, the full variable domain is GAGVSQSPSNKVTEKGKDVELRCDPISGHTALYWYRQSLGQGLEFLIYFQGNSAPDKSGLPSDRFSAERTGGSVSTLTIQRTQQEDSAVYLCASSLDFGLAGGETQYFGPGTRLLVL.

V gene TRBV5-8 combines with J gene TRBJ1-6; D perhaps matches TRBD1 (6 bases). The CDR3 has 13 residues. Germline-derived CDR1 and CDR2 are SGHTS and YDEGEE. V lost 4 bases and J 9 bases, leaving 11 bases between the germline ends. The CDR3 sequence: CASSPHRASPLHF. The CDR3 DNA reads TGTGCCAGCAGCCCTCACAGGGCTTCACCCCTCCACTTT.

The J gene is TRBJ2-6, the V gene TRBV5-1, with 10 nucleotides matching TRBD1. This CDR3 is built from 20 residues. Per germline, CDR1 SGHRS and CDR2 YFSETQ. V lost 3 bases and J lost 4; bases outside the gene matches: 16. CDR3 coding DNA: TGCGCCAGCAGCTGGACCCCCGGGACAGGGGATTTGGGAGGGGCCAACGTCCTGACTTTC. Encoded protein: CASSWTPGTGDLGGANVLTF.

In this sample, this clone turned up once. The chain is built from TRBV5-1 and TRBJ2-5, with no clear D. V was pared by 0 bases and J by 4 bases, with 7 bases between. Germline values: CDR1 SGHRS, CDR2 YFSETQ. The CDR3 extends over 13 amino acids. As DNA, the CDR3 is TGCGCCAGCAGCTTGGATCTCGTAGAGACCCAGTACTTC. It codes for CASSLDLVETQYF.

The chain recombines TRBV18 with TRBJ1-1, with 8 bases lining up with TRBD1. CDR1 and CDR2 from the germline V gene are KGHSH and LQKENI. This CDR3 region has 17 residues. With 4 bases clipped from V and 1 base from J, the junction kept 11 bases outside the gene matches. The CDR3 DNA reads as TGTGCCAGCTCACGCGCAGACAGGGGAGTTGGGAACACTGAAGCTTTCTTT. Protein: CASSRADRGVGNTEAFF.

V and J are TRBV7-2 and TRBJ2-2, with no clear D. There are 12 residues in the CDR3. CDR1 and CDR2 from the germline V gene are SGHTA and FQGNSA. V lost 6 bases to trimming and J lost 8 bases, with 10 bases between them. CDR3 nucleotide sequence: TGTGCCAGCAGATTCAGTAATGGGGAGCTGTTTTTT. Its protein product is CASRFSNGELFF.

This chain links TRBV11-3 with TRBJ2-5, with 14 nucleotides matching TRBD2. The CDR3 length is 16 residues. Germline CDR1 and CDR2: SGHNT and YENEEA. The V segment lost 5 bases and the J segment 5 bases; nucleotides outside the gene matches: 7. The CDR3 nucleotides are TGTGCCAGCAGCCCCAGGGGACTAGCGGGAGTGGAGACCCAGTACTTC. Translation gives CASSPRGLAGVETQYF.

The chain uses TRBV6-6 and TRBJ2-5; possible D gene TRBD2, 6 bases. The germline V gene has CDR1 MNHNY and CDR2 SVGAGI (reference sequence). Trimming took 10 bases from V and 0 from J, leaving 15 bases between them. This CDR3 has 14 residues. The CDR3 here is CATGGGGNQETQYF. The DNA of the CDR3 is TGTGCCACTGGGGGAGGCGGCAACCAAGAGACCCAGTACTTC.

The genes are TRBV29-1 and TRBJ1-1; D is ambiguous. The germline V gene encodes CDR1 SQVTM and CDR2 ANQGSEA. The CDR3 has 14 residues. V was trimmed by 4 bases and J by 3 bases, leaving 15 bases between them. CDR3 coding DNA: TGCAGCGTTGTGAAGGGCAGAGTTGACACTGAAGCTTTCTTT. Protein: CSVVKGRVDTEAFF.

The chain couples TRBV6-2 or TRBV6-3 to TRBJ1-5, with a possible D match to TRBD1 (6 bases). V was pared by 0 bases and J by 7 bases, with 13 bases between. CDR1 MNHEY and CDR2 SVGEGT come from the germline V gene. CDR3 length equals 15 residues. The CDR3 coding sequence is TGTGCCAGCAGTTACTCGTCGGGGGGCCCGCAGCCCCAGCATTTT. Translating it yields CASSYSSGGPQPQHF.

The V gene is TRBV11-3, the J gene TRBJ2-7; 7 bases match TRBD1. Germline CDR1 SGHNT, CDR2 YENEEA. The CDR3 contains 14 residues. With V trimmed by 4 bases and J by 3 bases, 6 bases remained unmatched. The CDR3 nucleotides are TGTGCCAGCAGCTCCGACAGACAGGGCTACGAGCAGTACTTC. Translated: CASSSDRQGYEQYF.

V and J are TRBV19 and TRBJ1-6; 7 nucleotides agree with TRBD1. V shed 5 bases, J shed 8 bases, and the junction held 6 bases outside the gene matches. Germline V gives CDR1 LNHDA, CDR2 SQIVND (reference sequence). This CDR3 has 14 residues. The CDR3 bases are TGTGCCAGTAGTCCAAGACAGGGTTATTCACCCCTCCACTTT. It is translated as CASSPRQGYSPLHF. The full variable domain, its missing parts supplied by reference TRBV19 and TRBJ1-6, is DGGITQSPKYLFRKEGQNVTLSCEQNLNHDAMYWYRQDPGQGLRLIYYSQIVNDFQKGDIAEGYSVSREKKESFPLTVTSAQKNPTAFYLCASSPRQGYSPLHFGNGTRLTVT.

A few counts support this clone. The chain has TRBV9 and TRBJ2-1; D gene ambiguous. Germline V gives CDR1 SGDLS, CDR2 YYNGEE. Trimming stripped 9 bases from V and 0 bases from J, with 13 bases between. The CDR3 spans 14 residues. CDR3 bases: TGTGCCAAAAATAGGGCGGTCTCCTACAATGAGCAGTTCTTC. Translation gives CAKNRAVSYNEQFF.

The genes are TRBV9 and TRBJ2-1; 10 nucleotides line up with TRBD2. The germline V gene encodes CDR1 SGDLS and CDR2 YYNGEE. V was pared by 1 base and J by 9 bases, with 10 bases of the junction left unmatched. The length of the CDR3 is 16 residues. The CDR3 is CASSVFLAGEQGEQFF. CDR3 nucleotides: TGTGCCAGCAGCGTATTTCTAGCGGGAGAGCAGGGTGAGCAGTTCTTC.